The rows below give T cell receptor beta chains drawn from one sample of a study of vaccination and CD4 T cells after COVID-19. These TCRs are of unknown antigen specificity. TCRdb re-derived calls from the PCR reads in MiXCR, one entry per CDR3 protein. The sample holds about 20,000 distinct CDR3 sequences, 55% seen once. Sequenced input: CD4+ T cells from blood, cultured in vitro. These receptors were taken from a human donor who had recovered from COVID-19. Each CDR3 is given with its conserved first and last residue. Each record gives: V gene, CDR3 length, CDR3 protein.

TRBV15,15,CATSRDPWGAETQYF
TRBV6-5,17,CASSYSTASGNKDTQYF
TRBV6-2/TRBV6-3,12,CASSYYGPIQYF
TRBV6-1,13,CASTSPNTGELFF
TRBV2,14,CASSETGVQETQYF
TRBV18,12,CASSPPLGGYTF
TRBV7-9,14,CASSFTGAFNEQFF
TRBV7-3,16,CASSLRPRSYNSPLHF
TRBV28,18,CASSLQGRGAGYSQPQHF
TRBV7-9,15,CATDREGRRNTEAFF
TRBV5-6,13,CASSRGQNYEQYF
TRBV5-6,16,CASSLAGPGPNYGYTF
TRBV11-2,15,CASRRAGQLNTEAFF
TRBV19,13,CATEDRANTEAFF
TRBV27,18,CASSLSAGRTLGNQPQHF